This T cell receptor beta chain stems from a study of blood T cell repertoires in COVID-19. The overall study: The United States, Italy and Spain supplied acute and convalescent COVID-19 samples.

Assay used: immunoSEQ multiplex PCR; TCRdb lists only in-frame clones, some missing. Here the sample spans approximately 190,000 clones, around 80% being singletons. This CDR3 region has 13 residues. The V end lost 2 bases, the J end lost 2 bases, and 6 bases lay between the germline ends. The V gene's germline CDR1 is MNHEY and CDR2 SVGAGI. In regard to this clone: The same CDR3 arises from other DNA sequences in this sample as well.

This chain links TRBV6-5 with TRBJ1-2; no reliable D call. The clonotype originates from a man aged 60-69 years with acute or convalescent COVID-19. The specimen was peripheral blood. This chain's CDR3 is CASSYGGNYGYTF. The CDR3, as DNA: TGTGCCAGCAGTTACGGCGGGAACTATGGCTACACCTTC.